This TCR beta chain was captured in a study of T cell repertoires in cytomegalovirus infection. For the study at large: Through public TCR beta signatures, both CMV infection and matching HLA type were indicated. Findings and limits, study-wide: Cumulated frequencies of public TCR beta families served to identify carriers of CMV plus the relevant HLA.

V shed 5 bases, J shed 0 bases, and the junction held 6 bases outside the gene matches. The CDR3 is made up of 15 amino acids. Germline loops: CDR1 SEHNR, CDR2 FQNEAQ (reference sequence). TCRdb re-analysed the reads in MiXCR, keeping a single row per CDR3 protein. The sample consists of roughly 500,000 distinct CDR3 sequences, approximately 11% of them appearing once. As regards this clonotype: Antigen: not known.

The TCR was taken from a human donor in good health (CMV status not recorded). Some clones in this sample may be carry-over from other donors' samples. The material sequenced was PBMCs. The chain combines TRBV7-9 with TRBJ1-1; 7 nucleotides line up with TRBD1. CDR3 sequence reads: CASSRGRGLNTEAFF. CDR3 bases: TGTGCCAGCAGCCGAGGCAGGGGGTTGAACACTGAAGCTTTCTTT.